These 7 T cell receptor beta chains came from one sample sequenced in a study of regulatory T cells in long-lasting Graves disease. CDR3-region Arm-PCR and iRepertoire HTBI primers produced the TCR beta libraries. Each CDR3 protein gets one entry after TCRdb re-called the multiplex PCR reads with MiXCR. The sample holds 300,000 or so distinct CDR3 sequences; about 18% are singletons and the top ten take around 30%. Time point here: persistent/refractory GD, antithyroid drugs over 5 years with positive TRAb. PBMCs were the source of the RNA used for TCR sequencing. Sequenced material: peripheral blood mononuclear cells (PBMCs), taken when the disease was refractory, from a patient treated with antithyroid drugs. These receptor sequences come from a female donor with Graves disease.

J is TRBJ2-7 and V is TRBV2; 8 bases line up with TRBD1. CDR1 and CDR2 from the germline V gene are SNHLY and FYNNEI. With V trimmed by 5 bases and J by 0 bases, 12 bases remained unmatched. The CDR3 extends over 17 amino acids. The CDR3 nucleotides read TGTGCCAGCAGTCTACTCCCCGGACAGGGCCCCTCCTACGAGCAGTACTTC. It yields the protein CASSLLPGQGPSYEQYF.

J is TRBJ1-6 and V is TRBV5-6, with unresolved D. V shed 4 bases and J shed 10 bases, with 18 bases lying between them. The CDR3 has 15 residues. Per the germline V gene, CDR1 is SGHDT and CDR2 is YYEEEE. DNA of the CDR3: TGTGCCAGCAGCGTTGCAGGAGGGTATCGGTCACCCCTCCACTTT. Amino acids: CASSVAGGYRSPLHF.

V and J are TRBV19 and TRBJ2-2; 7 bases are a match to TRBD2. In germline, CDR1 is LNHDA, CDR2 SQIVND (reference sequence). CDR3 length: 17 amino acids. Unmatched junction bases numbered 12, after V lost 3 bases and J lost 5 bases. The CDR3 region is CASSIGLVGGRTGELFF. CDR3 in DNA: TGTGCCAGTAGTATTGGGCTAGTTGGCGGGAGAACCGGGGAGCTGTTTTTT.

The V gene is TRBV6-5, the J gene TRBJ1-5; no clear D. The V gene's germline CDR1 is MNHEY and CDR2 SVGAGI. This CDR3 is 13 amino acids long. Trimming shortened V by 1 base and J by 11 bases, and 12 bases separated the two germline ends. The CDR3 loop reads CASSYCNEGAQHF. The DNA of the CDR3 is TGTGCCAGCAGTTACTGTAACGAGGGAGCCCAGCATTTT.

Worth noting for this clonotype: One base away lies a much larger clone, so this may be a sequencing read error. The conserved final phenylalanine or tryptophan is absent from the CDR3, which likely points to a read error. The chain employs TRBV2 and TRBJ1-5, with a possible D match to TRBD1 (5 bases). CDR3 length equals 15 residues. Per the germline V gene, CDR1 is SNHLY and CDR2 is FYNNEI. Trimming removed 5 bases from V and 1 base from J, with 12 bases in between. The CDR3 sequence is CASSRIGTSNQPQHS. The CDR3 DNA sequence: TGTGCCAGCAGTAGGATAGGGACGAGCAATCAGCCCCAGCATTCT.

The V gene is TRBV6-5, the J gene TRBJ1-1; D not certain. The CDR3 runs 13 residues. Germline V gene data show CDR1 as MNHEY and CDR2 as SVGAGI. V lost 0 bases to trimming and J lost 11 bases, with 13 bases between them. CDR3 nucleotides: TGTGCCAGCAGTTACTCCCTCGGTTCAGAGGCTTTCTTT. This encodes CASSYSLGSEAFF.

Many counts were recorded for this clonotype. The chain employs TRBV7-2 and TRBJ2-7; 11 bases fit TRBD2. The CDR3 sequence is 14 residues long. V lost 5 bases and J lost 5; bases outside the gene matches: 5. Germline V CDR1 and CDR2: SGHTA, FQGNSA. CDR3 nucleotide sequence: TGTGCCAGCAGCCCCGGACTAGCGGGCCACGAGCAGTACTTC. Translation gives CASSPGLAGHEQYF.